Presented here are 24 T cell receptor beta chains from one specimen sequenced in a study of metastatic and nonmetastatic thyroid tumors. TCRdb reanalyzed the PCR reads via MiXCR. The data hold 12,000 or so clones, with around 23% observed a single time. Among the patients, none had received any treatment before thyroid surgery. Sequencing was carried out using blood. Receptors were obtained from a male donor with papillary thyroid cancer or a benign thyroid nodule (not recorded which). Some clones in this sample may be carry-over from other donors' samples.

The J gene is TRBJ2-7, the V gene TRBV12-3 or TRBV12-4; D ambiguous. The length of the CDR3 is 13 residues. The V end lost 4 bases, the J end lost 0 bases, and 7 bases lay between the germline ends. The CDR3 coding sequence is TGTGCCAGCAGTTCCTACACCTCCTACGAGCAGTACTTC. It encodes CASSSYTSYEQYF.

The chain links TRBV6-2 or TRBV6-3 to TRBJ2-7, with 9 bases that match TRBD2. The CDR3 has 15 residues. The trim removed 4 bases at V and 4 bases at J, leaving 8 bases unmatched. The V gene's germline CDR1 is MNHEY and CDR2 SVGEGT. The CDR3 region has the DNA TGTGCCAGCAGTTCCACTGGCGGGAGGGGGTACGAGCAGTACTTC. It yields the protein CASSSTGGRGYEQYF.

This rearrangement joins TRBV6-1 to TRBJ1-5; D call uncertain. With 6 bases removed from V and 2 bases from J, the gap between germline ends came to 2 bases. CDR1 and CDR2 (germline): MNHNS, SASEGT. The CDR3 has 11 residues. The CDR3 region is CASRGNQPQHF. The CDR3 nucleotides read TGTGCCAGCAGGGGCAATCAGCCCCAGCATTTT.

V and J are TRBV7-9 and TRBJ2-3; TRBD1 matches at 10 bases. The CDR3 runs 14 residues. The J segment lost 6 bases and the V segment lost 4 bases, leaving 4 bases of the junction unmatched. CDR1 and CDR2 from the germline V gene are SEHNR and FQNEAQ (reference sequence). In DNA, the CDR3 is TGTGCCAGCAGCTGGGACAGGGGTACGGATACGCAGTATTTT. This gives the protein CASSWDRGTDTQYF.

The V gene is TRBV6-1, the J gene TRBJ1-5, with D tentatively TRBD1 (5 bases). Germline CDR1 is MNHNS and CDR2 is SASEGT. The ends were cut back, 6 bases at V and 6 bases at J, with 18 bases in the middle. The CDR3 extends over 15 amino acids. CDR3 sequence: CASRADNSGAQPQHF. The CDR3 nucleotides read TGTGCCAGCAGAGCCGACAACAGTGGGGCTCAGCCCCAGCATTTT.

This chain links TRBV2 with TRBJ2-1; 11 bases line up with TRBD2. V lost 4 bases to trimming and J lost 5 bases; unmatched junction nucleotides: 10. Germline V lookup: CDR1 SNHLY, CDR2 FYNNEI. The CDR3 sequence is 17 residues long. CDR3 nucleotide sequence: TGTGCCAGCAGTGTTTATGGGACTAGCGGCACCAACAATGAGCAGTTCTTC. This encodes CASSVYGTSGTNNEQFF.

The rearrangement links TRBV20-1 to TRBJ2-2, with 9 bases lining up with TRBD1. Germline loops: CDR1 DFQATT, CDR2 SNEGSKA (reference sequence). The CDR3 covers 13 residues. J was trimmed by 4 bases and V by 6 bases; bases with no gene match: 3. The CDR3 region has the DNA TGCAGTGCGTGGGACAGGGCCACCGGGGAGCTGTTTTTT. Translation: CSAWDRATGELFF.

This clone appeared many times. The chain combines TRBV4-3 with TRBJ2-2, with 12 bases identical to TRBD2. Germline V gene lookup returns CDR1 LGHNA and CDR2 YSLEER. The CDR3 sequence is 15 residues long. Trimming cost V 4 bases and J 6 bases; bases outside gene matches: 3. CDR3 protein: CASSPSGRASGELFF. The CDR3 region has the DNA TGCGCCAGCAGCCCTAGCGGGAGGGCCTCCGGGGAGCTGTTTTTT.

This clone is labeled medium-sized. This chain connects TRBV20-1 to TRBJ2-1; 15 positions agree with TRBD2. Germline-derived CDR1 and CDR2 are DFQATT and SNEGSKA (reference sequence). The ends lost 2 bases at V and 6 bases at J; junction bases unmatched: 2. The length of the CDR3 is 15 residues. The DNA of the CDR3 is TGCAGTGCTAGAAGGGGACTAGCGGGAGGCAATGAGCAGTTCTTC. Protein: CSARRGLAGGNEQFF.

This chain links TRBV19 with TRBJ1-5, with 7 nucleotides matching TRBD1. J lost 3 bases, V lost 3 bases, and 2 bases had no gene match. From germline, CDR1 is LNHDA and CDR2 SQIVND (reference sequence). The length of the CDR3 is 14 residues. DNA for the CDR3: TGTGCCAGTAGTATTACAGGGGTCAATCAGCCCCAGCATTTT. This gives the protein CASSITGVNQPQHF.

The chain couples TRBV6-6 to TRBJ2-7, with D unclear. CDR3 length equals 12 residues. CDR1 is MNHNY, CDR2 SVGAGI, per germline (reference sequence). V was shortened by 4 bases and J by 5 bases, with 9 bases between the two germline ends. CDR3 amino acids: CASSFSTHEQYF. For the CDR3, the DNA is TGTGCCAGCAGTTTCTCTACCCACGAGCAGTACTTC.

CDR3 protein: CASSLNLGQPQHF. CDR3 DNA: TGTGCCAGCAGCTTAAATCTCGGGCAGCCCCAGCATTTT. The chain combines TRBV11-2 with TRBJ1-5; D unclear. The V end was cut by 2 bases, the J end by 7 bases, with 9 bases between. The CDR3 is made up of 13 amino acids. CDR1 and CDR2 from the germline V gene are SGHAT and FQNNGV. Looking up the rest from reference TRBV11-2 and TRBJ1-5 gives the full variable domain: EAGVAQSPRYKIIEKRQSVAFWCNPISGHATLYWYQQILGQGPKLLIQFQNNGVVDDSQLPKDRFSAERLKGVDSTLKIQPAKLEDSAVYLCASSLNLGQPQHFGDGTRLSIL.

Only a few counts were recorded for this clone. The CDR3: CASSYATGGNEQFF. As DNA, the CDR3 is TGTGCCAGCAGTTACGCCACAGGGGGCAATGAGCAGTTCTTC. V and J are TRBV6-2 or TRBV6-3 and TRBJ2-1; 8 bases match TRBD1. V lost 2 bases and J lost 6; bases outside the gene matches: 3. The CDR3 length is 14 residues. Germline V gene sequence: CDR1 MNHEY, CDR2 SVGEGT.

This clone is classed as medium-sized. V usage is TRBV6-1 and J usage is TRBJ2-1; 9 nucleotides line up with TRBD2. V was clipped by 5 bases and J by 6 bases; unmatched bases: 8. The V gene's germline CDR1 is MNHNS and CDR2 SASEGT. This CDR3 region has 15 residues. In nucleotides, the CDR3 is TGTGCCAGCAGTTCCGGGACTAGCATAAGCAATGAGCAGTTCTTC. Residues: CASSSGTSISNEQFF.

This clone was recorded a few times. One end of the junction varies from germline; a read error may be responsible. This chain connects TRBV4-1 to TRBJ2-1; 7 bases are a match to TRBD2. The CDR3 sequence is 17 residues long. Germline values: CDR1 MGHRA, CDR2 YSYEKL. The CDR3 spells CASSQDPRGSSYNVQLF. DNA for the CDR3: TGCGCCAGCAGCCAAGATCCTCGCGGGAGCTCCTACAATGTGCAGTTGTTC.

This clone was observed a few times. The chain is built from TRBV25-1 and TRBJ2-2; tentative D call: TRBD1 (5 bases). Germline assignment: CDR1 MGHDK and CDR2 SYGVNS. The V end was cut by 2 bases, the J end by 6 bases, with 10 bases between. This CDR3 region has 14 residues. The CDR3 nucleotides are TGTGCCAGCAGTGAACGACAGAGGTCCGGGGAGCTGTTTTTT. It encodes CASSERQRSGELFF.

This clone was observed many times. As DNA, the CDR3 is TGTGCCAGCAGCTTGCCGGGAAACACCATATATTTT. Translation gives CASSLPGNTIYF. The chain combines TRBV5-6 with TRBJ1-3; D unresolved. The CDR3 covers 12 residues. With 1 base removed from V and 4 bases from J, the gap between germline ends came to 3 bases. Looked up from germline, CDR1 is SGHDT and CDR2 is YYEEEE.

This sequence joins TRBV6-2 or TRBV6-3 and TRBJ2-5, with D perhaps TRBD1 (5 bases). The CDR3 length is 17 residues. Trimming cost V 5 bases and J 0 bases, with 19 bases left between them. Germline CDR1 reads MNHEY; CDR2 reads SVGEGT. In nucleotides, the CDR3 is TGTGCCAGCAGTCCGTACGACTTGGGGCAGGACCAAGAGACCCAGTACTTC. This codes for CASSPYDLGQDQETQYF.

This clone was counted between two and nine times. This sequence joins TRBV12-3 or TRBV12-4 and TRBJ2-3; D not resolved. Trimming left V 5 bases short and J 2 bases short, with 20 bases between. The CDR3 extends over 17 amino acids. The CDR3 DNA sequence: TGTGCCAGCAGTGCCTTACCTTGCCCGGACCTCACAGATACGCAGTATTTT. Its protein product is CASSALPCPDLTDTQYF.

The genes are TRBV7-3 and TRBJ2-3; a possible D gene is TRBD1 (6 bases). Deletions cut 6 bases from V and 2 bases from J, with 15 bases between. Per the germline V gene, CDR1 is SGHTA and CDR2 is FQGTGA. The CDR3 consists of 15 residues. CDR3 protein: CASSATGTNTDTQYF. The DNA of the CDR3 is TGTGCCAGCAGTGCGACGGGGACAAACACAGATACGCAGTATTTT.

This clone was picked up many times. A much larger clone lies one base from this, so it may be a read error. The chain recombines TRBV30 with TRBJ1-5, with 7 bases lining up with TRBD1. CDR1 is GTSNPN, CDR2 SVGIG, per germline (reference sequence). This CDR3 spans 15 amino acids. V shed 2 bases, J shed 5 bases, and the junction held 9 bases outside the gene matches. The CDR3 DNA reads TGTGCCTGGAGTCGGCACAGGGGATGGGATCAGCCCCAGCATTTT. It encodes CAWSRHRGWDQPQHF.

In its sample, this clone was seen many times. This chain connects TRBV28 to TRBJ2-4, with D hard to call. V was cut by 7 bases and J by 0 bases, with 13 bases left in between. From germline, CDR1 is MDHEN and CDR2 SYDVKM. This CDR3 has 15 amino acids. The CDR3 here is CASTHFPLAKNIQYF. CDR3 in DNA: TGTGCCAGCACCCACTTCCCTTTAGCCAAAAACATTCAGTACTTC.

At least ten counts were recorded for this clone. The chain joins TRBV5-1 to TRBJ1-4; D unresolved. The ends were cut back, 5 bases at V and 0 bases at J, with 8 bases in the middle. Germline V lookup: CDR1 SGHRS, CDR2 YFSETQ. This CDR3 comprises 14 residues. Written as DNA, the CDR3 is TGCGCCAGCAGTGTTCTAACAACTAATGAAAAACTGTTTTTT. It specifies CASSVLTTNEKLFF.

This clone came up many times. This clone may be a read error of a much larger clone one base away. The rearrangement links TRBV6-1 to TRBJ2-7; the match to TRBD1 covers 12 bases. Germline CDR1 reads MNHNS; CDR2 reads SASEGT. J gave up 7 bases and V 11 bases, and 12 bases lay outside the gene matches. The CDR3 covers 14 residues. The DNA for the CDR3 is TGTGCCCGCGCGGGGGGACAGGGGGCGGGGGAGCAGTACTTC. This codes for CARAGGQGAGEQYF.